The 16 T cell receptor beta chains below were found in one sample sequenced in a study of T cells after posttransplantation cyclophosphamide. A marrow graft followed busulfan-fludarabine conditioning, with cyclophosphamide on days +3 and +4. Profiled with immunoSEQ multiplex PCR; TCRdb holds only in-frame clones, not every one. The table records a few thousand clones, 75% to 85% of them present only once. The specimen was CD4+ T cells sorted from blood, collected 242 days after a stem cell transplant with posttransplant cyclophosphamide. The receptors shown here come from a male patient aged 25-45 years who received an allogeneic stem cell transplant from a related donor, was CMV-positive, and had no GVHD. Certain T cells may be donor cells from the graft.

The chain carries TRBV5-1 and TRBJ2-6, with TRBD1 matching 8 bases. Trimming took 5 bases from V and 2 from J; bases not matched to a gene: 3. This CDR3 spans 15 amino acids. CDR1 is SGHRS, CDR2 YFSETQ, per germline. The CDR3 DNA follows: TGCGCCAGCAGGACAGGGGTCCCTGGGGCCAACGTCCTGACTTTC. This codes for CASRTGVPGANVLTF.

V is TRBV18 and J is TRBJ2-1; 9 nucleotides match TRBD2. V shed 4 bases, J shed 6 bases, and the junction held 7 bases outside the gene matches. This CDR3 is 15 amino acids long. From germline, CDR1 is KGHSH and CDR2 LQKENI. CDR3 residues: CASSLPSGTTNEQFF. The CDR3 DNA reads TGTGCCAGCTCACTACCTAGCGGGACCACCAATGAGCAGTTCTTC.

The V and J genes are TRBV7-2 and TRBJ2-5, with 7 bases lining up with TRBD2. V was clipped by 5 bases and J by 2 bases; unmatched bases: 5. Germline lookup yields CDR1 SGHTA and CDR2 FQGNSA. The CDR3 is made up of 14 amino acids. As DNA, the CDR3 is TGTGCCAGCAGCCCAACTAGCGTTCAAGAGACCCAGTACTTC. The encoded protein is CASSPTSVQETQYF. Combining the CDR3 with reference TRBV7-2 and TRBJ2-5 gives the whole variable domain GAGVSQSPSNKVTEKGKDVELRCDPISGHTALYWYRQSLGQGLEFLIYFQGNSAPDKSGLPSDRFSAERTGGSVSTLTIQRTQQEDSAVYLCASSPTSVQETQYFGPGTRLLVL.

The rearrangement joins TRBV28 to TRBJ2-4, with 7 bases that match TRBD1. J gave up 2 bases and V 5 bases, and 9 bases lay outside the gene matches. This CDR3 has 16 residues. Germline-derived CDR1 and CDR2 are MDHEN and SYDVKM. CDR3: CASSPRQGGPKNIQYF. CDR3 coding DNA: TGTGCCAGCAGTCCTAGACAGGGTGGGCCCAAAAACATTCAGTACTTC. The full variable domain, completed using reference TRBV28 and TRBJ2-4, is DVKVTQSSRYLVKRTGEKVFLECVQDMDHENMFWYRQDPGLGLRLIYFSYDVKMKEKGDIPEGYSVSREKKERFSLILESASTNQTSMYLCASSPRQGGPKNIQYFGAGTRLSVL.

The V gene is TRBV18, the J gene TRBJ2-1, with D perhaps matching TRBD1 (7 bases). Germline-derived CDR1 and CDR2 are KGHSH and LQKENI. The V end was cut by 6 bases, the J end by 0 bases, with 9 bases between. The CDR3 is 14 amino acids. DNA of the CDR3: TGTGCCAGCTCGCGGGACAGCTCCTACAATGAGCAGTTCTTC. Residues: CASSRDSSYNEQFF. Together with reference TRBV18 and TRBJ2-1, the CDR3 gives the full variable domain: NAGVMQNPRHLVRRRGQEARLRCSPMKGHSHVYWYRQLPEEGLKFMVYLQKENIIDESGMPKERFSAEFPKEGPSILRIQQVVRGDSAAYFCASSRDSSYNEQFFGPGTRLTVL.

The chain combines TRBV7-8 with TRBJ1-1, with D maybe TRBD1 (5 bases). The CDR3 runs to 13 residues. V dropped 3 bases and J dropped 8 bases, with 13 bases sitting between them. Germline values: CDR1 SGHVS, CDR2 FQNEAQ. The CDR3 sequence is CASSLETNREAFF. The CDR3 coding sequence is TGTGCCAGCAGCTTGGAGACAAACAGGGAAGCTTTCTTT.

This rearrangement joins TRBV5-1 to TRBJ1-1; tentative D call: TRBD1 (6 bases). Trimming stripped 8 bases from V and 8 bases from J, with 10 bases between. Germline CDR1 is SGHRS and CDR2 is YFSETQ. The CDR3 runs to 10 residues. Here the CDR3 reads CARGQTEAFF. The DNA of the CDR3 is TGCGCCAGAGGACAGACGGAAGCTTTCTTT.

CDR3 DNA sequence: TGTGCCTGGAGTTCTGGACTGGGTCTAGCCAAAAACATTCAGTACTTC. Its protein product is CAWSSGLGLAKNIQYF. The gene calls are TRBV30 and TRBJ2-4, with D possibly TRBD2 on 5 matching bases. The germline gives CDR1 GTSNPN, CDR2 SVGIG (reference sequence). Trimming took off 2 bases at V and 0 bases at J, with 14 bases between the two ends. The CDR3 runs 16 residues. Filled out from reference TRBV30 and TRBJ2-4, the complete variable domain reads SQTIHQWPATLVQPVGSPLSLECTVEGTSNPNLYWYRQAAGRGLQLLFYSVGIGQISSEVPQNLSASRPQDRQFILSSKKLLLSDSGFYLCAWSSGLGLAKNIQYFGAGTRLSVL.

This clone was detected only a few times. This chain joins TRBV5-1 and TRBJ1-2; 7 bases line up with TRBD1. V trimming: 1 base; J trimming: 5 bases; junction bases outside the gene matches: 8. The CDR3 loop spans 15 amino acids. CDR1 and CDR2 (germline): SGHRS, YFSETQ. This CDR3 is CASSLSGTEEYGYTF. The DNA of the CDR3 is TGCGCCAGCAGCTTGAGTGGGACAGAGGAATATGGCTACACCTTC.

CDR3 protein: CASSYLGGDEQYF. CDR3 coding DNA: TGTGCCAGCAGTTACTTAGGGGGCGACGAGCAGTACTTC. This sequence joins TRBV6-5 and TRBJ2-7, with TRBD1 identical over 7 bases. V gave up 1 base and J gave up 5 bases; unmatched junction bases: 2. Germline CDR1 and CDR2: MNHEY and SVGAGI. The length of the CDR3 is 13 residues.

This chain connects TRBV29-1 to TRBJ1-1; perhaps TRBD1 as D (5 bases). The germline V gene has CDR1 SQVTM and CDR2 ANQGSEA. The CDR3 has 14 residues. With 5 bases removed from V and 0 bases from J, the gap between germline ends came to 13 bases. The CDR3 loop reads CSVIDSGLNTEAFF. The CDR3 DNA reads TGCAGCGTTATCGACAGTGGGTTGAACACTGAAGCTTTCTTT. Looking up the rest from reference TRBV29-1 and TRBJ1-1 gives the full variable domain: SAVISQKPSRDICQRGTSLTIQCQVDSQVTMMFWYRQQPGQSLTLIATANQGSEATYESGFVIDKFPISRPNLTFSTLTVSNMSPEDSSIYLCSVIDSGLNTEAFFGQGTRLTVV.

The chain combines TRBV28 with TRBJ1-4; 9 bases map to TRBD1. Germline V gene sequence: CDR1 MDHEN, CDR2 SYDVKM. The CDR3 has 16 residues. Losses at the gene ends were 5 bases for V and 6 bases for J; bases not matched to a gene: 10. For the CDR3, the DNA is TGTGCCAGCAGTGGCACAGGGGGCGCGGGTTATGAAAAACTGTTTTTT. Amino acids: CASSGTGGAGYEKLFF.

V and J are TRBV19 and TRBJ2-1; 11 bases map to TRBD2. J was trimmed by 1 base and V by 3 bases; bases with no gene match: 14. Per the germline V gene, CDR1 is LNHDA and CDR2 is SQIVND (reference sequence). This CDR3 has 20 residues. The CDR3 nucleotides read TGTGCCAGTAGTATGGGACACCCGACTAGCGGGGCCTCATCCTACAATGAGCAGTTCTTC. This gives the protein CASSMGHPTSGASSYNEQFF.

This chain joins TRBV11-2 and TRBJ2-3, with D perhaps matching TRBD1 (6 bases). The CDR3 has 14 amino acids. Looked up from germline, CDR1 is SGHAT and CDR2 is FQNNGV. The germline V and J ends were trimmed by 5 bases and 4 bases, with 13 bases remaining between them. DNA for the CDR3: TGTGCCAGCAGCCTGGGACACCTGTCAGATACGCAGTATTTT. Translated: CASSLGHLSDTQYF.

This clone has a handful of counts. V usage is TRBV7-9 and J usage is TRBJ1-2; D perhaps matches TRBD1 (5 bases). The ends were cut back, 3 bases at V and 5 bases at J, with 19 bases in the middle. This CDR3 is built from 16 residues. CDR1 and CDR2 from the germline V gene are SEHNR and FQNEAQ (reference sequence). Here the CDR3 reads CASSFSSGQGGYGYTF. CDR3 in DNA: TGTGCCAGCAGCTTCAGTTCAGGGCAGGGCGGTTATGGCTACACCTTC.

The V gene is TRBV2, the J gene TRBJ2-4, with a weak D call TRBD2 (5 bases). Germline V gives CDR1 SNHLY, CDR2 FYNNEI. The CDR3 runs 15 residues. V lost 4 bases and J lost 2, with 12 bases in between. Here the CDR3 DNA reads TGTGCCAGCAGTGTTAGACCGGGGACCAAAAACATTCAGTACTTC. This translates into CASSVRPGTKNIQYF.